The source of this T cell receptor beta chain is a study of blood T cell repertoires in COVID-19. Study information: Italy, Spain and the United States were the sources of the convalescent and acute COVID-19 samples. Nucleic acid was either cDNA or gDNA, and it came from T cells, B-cell-depleted T cells, or PBMCs.

The CDR3 has 15 residues. Germline V lookup: CDR1 MNHEY, CDR2 SVGAGI. The V gene lost 10 bases and the J gene lost 8 bases, with 26 bases spanning the gap. Per the original data handling: Cell counts per sample came from amplifying reference gene primers. Clones were sequenced by immunoSEQ multiplex PCR, and TCRdb holds only the in-frame ones, with some missing. The V and J calls and clone size are taken from that table; D and trimming were inferred from the DNA. Of approximately 80,000 clones in the sample, about 87% were seen once. The clonotype originates from a human donor in a cohort sampled during active COVID-19. The sequenced sample was peripheral blood. This rearrangement joins TRBV6-5 to TRBJ1-2; D unresolved. This CDR3 is CANQEAGYQAGGYTF. The CDR3, as DNA: TGTGCCAACCAGGAGGCAGGCTACCAGGCGGGGGGCTACACCTTC.